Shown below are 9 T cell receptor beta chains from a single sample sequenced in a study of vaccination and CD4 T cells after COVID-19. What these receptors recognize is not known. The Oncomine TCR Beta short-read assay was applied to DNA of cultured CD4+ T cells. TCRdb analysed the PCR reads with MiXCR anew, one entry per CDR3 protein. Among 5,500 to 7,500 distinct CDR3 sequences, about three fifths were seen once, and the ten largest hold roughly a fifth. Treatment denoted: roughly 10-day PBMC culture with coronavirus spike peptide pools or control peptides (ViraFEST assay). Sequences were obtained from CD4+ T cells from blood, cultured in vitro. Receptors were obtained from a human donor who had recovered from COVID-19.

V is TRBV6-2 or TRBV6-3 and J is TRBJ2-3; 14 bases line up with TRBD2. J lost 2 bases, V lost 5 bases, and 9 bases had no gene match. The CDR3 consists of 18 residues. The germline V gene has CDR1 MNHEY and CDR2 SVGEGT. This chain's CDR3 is CASSLTRTSGGSTDTQYF. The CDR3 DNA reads TGTGCCAGCAGTCTAACCCGGACTAGCGGGGGGTCCACAGATACGCAGTATTTT.

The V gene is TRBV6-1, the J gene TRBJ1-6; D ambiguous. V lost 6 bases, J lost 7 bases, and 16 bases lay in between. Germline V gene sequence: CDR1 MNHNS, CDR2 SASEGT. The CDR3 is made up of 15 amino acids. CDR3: CASSPRVDGNSPLHF. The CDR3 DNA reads TGTGCCAGCAGCCCCCGGGTAGATGGCAATTCACCCCTCCACTTT.

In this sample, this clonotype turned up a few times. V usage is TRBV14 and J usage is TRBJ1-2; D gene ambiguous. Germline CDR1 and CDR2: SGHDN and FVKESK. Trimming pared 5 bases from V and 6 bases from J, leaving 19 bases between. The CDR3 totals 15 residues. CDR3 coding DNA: TGTGCCAGCAGCACAGCGGTCCGGGAGGTGAATGGCTACACCTTC. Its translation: CASSTAVREVNGYTF.

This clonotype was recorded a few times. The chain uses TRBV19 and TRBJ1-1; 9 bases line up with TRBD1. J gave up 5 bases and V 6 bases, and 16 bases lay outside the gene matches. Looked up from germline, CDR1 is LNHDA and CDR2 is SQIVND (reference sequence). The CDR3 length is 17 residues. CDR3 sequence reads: CASRIGDREIVRTEAFF. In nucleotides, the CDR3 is TGTGCCAGTAGAATTGGGGACAGGGAAATTGTACGGACTGAAGCTTTCTTT.

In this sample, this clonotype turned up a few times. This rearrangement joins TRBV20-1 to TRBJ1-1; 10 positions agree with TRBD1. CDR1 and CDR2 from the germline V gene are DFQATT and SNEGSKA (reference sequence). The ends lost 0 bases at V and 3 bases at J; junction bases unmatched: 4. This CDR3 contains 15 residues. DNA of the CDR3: TGCAGTGCTAGAGATCAGGGGACAGGGGACACTGAAGCTTTCTTT. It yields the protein CSARDQGTGDTEAFF.

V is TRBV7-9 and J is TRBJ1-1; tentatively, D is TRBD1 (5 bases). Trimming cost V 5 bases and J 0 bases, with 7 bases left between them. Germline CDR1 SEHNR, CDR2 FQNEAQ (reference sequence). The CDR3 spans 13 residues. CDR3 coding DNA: TGTGCCAGCAGCCCACAGGTGAACACTGAAGCTTTCTTT. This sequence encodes CASSPQVNTEAFF.

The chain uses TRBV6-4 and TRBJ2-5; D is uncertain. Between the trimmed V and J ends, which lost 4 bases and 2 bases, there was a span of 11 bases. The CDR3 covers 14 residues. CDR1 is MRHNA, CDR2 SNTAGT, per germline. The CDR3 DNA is TGTGCCAGCAGTGTTCCCCGGCCTCAAGAGACCCAGTACTTC. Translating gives CASSVPRPQETQYF.

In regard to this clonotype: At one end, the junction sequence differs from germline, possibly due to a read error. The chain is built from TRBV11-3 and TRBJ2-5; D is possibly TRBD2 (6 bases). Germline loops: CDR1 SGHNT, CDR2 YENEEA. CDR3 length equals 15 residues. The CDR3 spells CVSSLGGDHQETQYF. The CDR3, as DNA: TGTGTCAGCAGCTTAGGCGGGGACCACCAAGAGACCCAGTACTTC.

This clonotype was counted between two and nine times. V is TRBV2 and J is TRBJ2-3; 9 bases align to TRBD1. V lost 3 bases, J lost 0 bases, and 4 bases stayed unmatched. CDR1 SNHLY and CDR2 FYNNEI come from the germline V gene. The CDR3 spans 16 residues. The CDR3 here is CASSDPQGASTDTQYF. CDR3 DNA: TGTGCCAGCAGTGACCCACAGGGGGCAAGCACAGATACGCAGTATTTT.